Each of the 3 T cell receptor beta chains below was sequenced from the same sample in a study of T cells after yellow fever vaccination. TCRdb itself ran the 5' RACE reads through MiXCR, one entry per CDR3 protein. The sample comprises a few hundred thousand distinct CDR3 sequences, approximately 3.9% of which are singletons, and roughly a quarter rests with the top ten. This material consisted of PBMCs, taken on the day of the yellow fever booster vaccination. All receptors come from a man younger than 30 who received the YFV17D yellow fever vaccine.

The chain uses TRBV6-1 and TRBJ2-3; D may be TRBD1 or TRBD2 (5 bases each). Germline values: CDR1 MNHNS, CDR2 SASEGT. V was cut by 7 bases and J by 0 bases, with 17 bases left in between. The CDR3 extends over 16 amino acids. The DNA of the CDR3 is TGTGCCAGCACCAAAGTGGGGGTCTTCAGCACAGATACGCAGTATTTT. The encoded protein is CASTKVGVFSTDTQYF.

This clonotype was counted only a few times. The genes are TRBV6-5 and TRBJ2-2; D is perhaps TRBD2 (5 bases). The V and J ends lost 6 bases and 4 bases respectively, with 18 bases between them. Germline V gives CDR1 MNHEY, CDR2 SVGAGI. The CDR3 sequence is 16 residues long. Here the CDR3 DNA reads TGTGCCAGCAGGAGAACAGCAGGAGGATTCACCGGGGAGCTGTTTTTT. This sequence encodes CASRRTAGGFTGELFF.

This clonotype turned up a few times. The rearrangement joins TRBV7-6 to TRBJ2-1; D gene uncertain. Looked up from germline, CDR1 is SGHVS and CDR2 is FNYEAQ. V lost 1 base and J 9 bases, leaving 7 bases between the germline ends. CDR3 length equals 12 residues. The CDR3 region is CASSLEYSEQFF. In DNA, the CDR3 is TGTGCCAGCAGCTTAGAGTACTCTGAGCAGTTCTTC.